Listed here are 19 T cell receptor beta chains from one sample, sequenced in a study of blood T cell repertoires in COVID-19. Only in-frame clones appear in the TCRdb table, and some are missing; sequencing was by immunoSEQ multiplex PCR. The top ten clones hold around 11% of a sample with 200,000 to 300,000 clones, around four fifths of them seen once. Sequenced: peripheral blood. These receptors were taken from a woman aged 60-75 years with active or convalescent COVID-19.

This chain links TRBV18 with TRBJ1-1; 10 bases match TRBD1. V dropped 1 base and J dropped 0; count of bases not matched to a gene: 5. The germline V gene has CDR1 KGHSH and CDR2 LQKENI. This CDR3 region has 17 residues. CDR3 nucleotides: TGTGCCAGCTCACCACTGGGACAGGGGATTATGAACACTGAAGCTTTCTTT. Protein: CASSPLGQGIMNTEAFF.

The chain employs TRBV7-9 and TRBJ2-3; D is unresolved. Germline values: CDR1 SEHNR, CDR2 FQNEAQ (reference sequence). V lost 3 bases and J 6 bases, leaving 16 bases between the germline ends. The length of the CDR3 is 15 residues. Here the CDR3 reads CASSLQALLVDTQYF. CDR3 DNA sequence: TGTGCCAGCAGCTTGCAGGCCCTACTTGTGGATACGCAGTATTTT.

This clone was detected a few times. CDR3 protein: CASSYDRGPYEQYF. The CDR3 DNA reads TGCGCCAGCAGTTACGACAGGGGGCCTTACGAGCAGTACTTC. The chain employs TRBV10-1 and TRBJ2-7, with 10 bases matching TRBD1. CDR1 WNHNN and CDR2 SYGVQD come from the germline V gene (reference sequence). V dropped 5 bases and J dropped 4; count of bases not matched to a gene: 5. CDR3 size: 14 residues.

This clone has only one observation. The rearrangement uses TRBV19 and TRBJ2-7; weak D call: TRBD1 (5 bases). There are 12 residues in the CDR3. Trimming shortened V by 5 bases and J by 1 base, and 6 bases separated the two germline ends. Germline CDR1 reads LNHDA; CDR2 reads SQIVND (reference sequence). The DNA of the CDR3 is TGTGCCAGTAGTGGGGCTTCCTACGAGCAGTACTTC. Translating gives CASSGASYEQYF.

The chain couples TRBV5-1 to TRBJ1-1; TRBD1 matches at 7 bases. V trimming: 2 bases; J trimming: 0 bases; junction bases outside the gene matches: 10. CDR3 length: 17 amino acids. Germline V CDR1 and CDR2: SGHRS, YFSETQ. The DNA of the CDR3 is TGCGCCAGCAGCTTTCAGTCGGTAGGGGGCTTGAACACTGAAGCTTTCTTT. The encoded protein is CASSFQSVGGLNTEAFF.

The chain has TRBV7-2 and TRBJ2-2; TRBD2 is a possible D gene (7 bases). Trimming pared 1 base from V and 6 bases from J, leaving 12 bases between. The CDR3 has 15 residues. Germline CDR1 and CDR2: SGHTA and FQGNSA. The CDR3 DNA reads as TGTGCCAGCAGCTTAGGGGGGGGCACATCCGGGGAGCTGTTTTTT. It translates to CASSLGGGTSGELFF.

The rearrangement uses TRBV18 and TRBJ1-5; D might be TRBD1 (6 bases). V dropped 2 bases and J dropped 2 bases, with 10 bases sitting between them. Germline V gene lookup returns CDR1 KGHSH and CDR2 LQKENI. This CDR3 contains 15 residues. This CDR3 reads CASSPTSGGNQPQHF. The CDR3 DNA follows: TGTGCCAGCTCACCAACTTCAGGGGGCAATCAGCCCCAGCATTTT.

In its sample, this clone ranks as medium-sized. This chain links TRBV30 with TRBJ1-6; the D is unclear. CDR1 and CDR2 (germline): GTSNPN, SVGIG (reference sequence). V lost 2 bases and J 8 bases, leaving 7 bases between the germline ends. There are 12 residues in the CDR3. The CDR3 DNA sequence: TGTGCCTGGAGTTCCACAGATTCACCCCTCCACTTT. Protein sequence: CAWSSTDSPLHF. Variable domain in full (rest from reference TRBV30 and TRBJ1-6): SQTIHQWPATLVQPVGSPLSLECTVEGTSNPNLYWYRQAAGRGLQLLFYSVGIGQISSEVPQNLSASRPQDRQFILSSKKLLLSDSGFYLCAWSSTDSPLHFGNGTRLTVT.

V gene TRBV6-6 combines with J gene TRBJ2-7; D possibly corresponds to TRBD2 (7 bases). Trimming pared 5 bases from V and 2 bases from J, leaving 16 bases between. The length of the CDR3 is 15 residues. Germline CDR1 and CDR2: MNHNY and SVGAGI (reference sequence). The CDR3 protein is CASSATGGGTYEQYF. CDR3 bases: TGTGCCAGCAGTGCAACTGGCGGGGGCACCTACGAGCAGTACTTC.

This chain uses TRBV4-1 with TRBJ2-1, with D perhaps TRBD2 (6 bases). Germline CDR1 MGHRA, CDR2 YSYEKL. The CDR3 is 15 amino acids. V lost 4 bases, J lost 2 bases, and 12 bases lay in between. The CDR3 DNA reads TGCGCCAGCAGCCCCGGGACTGCGGCCTACAATGAGCAGTTCTTC. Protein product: CASSPGTAAYNEQFF.

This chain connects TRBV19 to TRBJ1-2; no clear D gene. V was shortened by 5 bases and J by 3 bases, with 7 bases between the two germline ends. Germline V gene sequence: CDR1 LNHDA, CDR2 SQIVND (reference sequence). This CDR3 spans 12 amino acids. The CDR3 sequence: CASSPSDYGYTF. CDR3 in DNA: TGTGCCAGTAGTCCTTCGGACTATGGCTACACCTTC.

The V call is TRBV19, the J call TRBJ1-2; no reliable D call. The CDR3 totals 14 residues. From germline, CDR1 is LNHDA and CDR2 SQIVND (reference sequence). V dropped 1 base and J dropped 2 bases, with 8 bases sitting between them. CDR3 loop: CASSIGLQNYGYTF. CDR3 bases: TGTGCCAGTAGTATAGGACTGCAAAACTATGGCTACACCTTC.

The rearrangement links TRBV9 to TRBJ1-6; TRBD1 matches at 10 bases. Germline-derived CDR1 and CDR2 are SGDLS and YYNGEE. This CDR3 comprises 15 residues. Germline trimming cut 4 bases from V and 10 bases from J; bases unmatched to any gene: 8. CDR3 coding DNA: TGTGCCAGCAGCACGACGGGACAGGGGATGTCACCCCTCCACTTT. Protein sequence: CASSTTGQGMSPLHF. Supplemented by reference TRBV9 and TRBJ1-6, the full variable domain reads DSGVTQTPKHLITATGQRVTLRCSPRSGDLSVYWYQQSLDQGLQFLIQYYNGEERAKGNILERFSAQQFPDLHSELNLSSLELGDSALYFCASSTTGQGMSPLHFGNGTRLTVT.

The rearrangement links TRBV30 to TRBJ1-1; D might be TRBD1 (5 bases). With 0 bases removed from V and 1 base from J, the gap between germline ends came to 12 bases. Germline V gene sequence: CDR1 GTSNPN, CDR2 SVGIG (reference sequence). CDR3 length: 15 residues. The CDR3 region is CAWSVPGAANTEAFF. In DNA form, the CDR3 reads TGTGCCTGGAGTGTACCTGGGGCCGCGAACACTGAAGCTTTCTTT. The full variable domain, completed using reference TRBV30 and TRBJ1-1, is SQTIHQWPATLVQPVGSPLSLECTVEGTSNPNLYWYRQAAGRGLQLLFYSVGIGQISSEVPQNLSASRPQDRQFILSSKKLLLSDSGFYLCAWSVPGAANTEAFFGQGTRLTVV.

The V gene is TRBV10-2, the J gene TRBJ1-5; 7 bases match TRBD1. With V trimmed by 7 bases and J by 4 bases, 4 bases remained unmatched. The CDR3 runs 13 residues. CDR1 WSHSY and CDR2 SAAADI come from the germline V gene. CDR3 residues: CASTRDRNQPQHF. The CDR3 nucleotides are TGCGCCAGCACCAGGGACAGAAATCAGCCCCAGCATTTT.

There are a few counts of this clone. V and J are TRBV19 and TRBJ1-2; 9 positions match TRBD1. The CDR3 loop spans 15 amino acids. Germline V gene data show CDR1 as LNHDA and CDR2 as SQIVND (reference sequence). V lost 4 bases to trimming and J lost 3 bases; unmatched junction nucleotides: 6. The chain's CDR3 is CASSTTGQGHYGYTF. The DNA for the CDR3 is TGTGCCAGTAGTACAACGGGACAGGGCCACTATGGCTACACCTTC.

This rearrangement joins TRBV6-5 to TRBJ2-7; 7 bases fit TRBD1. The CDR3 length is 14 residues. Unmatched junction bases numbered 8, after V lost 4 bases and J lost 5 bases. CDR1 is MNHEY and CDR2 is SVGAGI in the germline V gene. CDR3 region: CASSSDRKFNEQYF. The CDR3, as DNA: TGTGCCAGCAGTTCGGACAGGAAGTTTAACGAGCAGTACTTC.

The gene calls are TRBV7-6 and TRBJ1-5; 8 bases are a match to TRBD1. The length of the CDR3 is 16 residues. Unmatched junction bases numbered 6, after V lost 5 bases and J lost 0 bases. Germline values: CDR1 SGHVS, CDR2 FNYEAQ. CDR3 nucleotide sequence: TGTGCCAGCAGCCAGGGGGCAGGGGGTAGCAATCAGCCCCAGCATTTT. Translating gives CASSQGAGGSNQPQHF.

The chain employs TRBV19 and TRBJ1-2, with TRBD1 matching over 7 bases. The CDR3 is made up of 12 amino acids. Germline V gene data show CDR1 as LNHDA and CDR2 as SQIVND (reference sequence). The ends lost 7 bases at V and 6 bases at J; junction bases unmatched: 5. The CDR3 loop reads CASMTGLDGYTF. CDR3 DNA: TGTGCCAGTATGACAGGGTTGGATGGCTACACCTTC.